This T cell receptor beta chain was found in a study of CD8 T cells in Susac syndrome. Study-wide points: The authors acknowledged that their TCR sequencing and HLA analysis involved a relatively small number of individuals.

Of note for this clonotype: The antigen remains undetermined.

The germline CDR1 and CDR2 sequences are MRHNA and SNTAGT. Trimming at V came to 0 bases and at J to 0 bases, leaving 3 bases not matched to a gene. The CDR3 loop spans 18 amino acids. An input of roughly 0.45 to 1 ug of RNA was subjected to reverse transcription using random hexamers. By means of immunoSEQ multiplex PCR, TCR beta CDR3 spanning 54 Vbeta and 13 Jbeta underwent amplification. From the immunoSEQ multiplex PCR reads, TCRdb called clonotypes with MiXCR, one entry per CDR3 protein. This repertoire shows tens of thousands of distinct CDR3 sequences, roughly 94% found once; its top ten account for about 0.27%. While serving as controls, healthy donors were matched for age and sex. TEMRA cells were FACS-enriched, with CD8+ and CD4+ T cells isolated negatively.

This chain links TRBV6-4 with TRBJ2-6; TRBD1 aligns across 9 bases. The sequence was collected from a human donor in good health. Sequenced: CD8+ T cells from PBMCs. The chain's CDR3 is CASSDSTGGASGANVLTF. DNA for the CDR3: TGTGCCAGCAGTGACTCGACAGGGGGAGCCTCTGGGGCCAACGTCCTGACTTTC.